This T cell receptor beta chain was documented in a study of blood T cell repertoires in COVID-19 (dated by TCRdb to the early 2020s). Notes on the research overall: Samples covering the acute and convalescent phases of COVID-19 were provided by collaborators in the United States, Italy and Spain. The repertoires were released in a freely available public database intended as a resource for research on the immune response to SARS-CoV-2. The samples were drawn from two sources: the first 160 participants of the ongoing ImmuneRACE study, and 950 to 1,500 subjects contributed by 6 global collaborators. Where HLA class I and class II types were available, the types were taken from metadata supplied by the sample provider, not from assay-based typing. Deeply sampled blood TCRbeta repertoires from subjects exposed to, actively infected with, or recovered from COVID-19 were included in the dataset. Sample metadata almost always included a de-identified subject ID, COVID-19 status, age in years and sex. The material from the prospective study consisted of cDNA or gDNA derived from T cells, B-cell-depleted T cells, or PBMCs. Points the paper makes about the study in general: The amount of clinical and demographic metadata varied by source and participant and was provided uncurated.

TCRbeta CDR3 regions were amplified from genomic DNA using the immunoSEQ Assay, a bias-controlled multiplex PCR. From the authors' description of their analysis: Nucleated cell counts per sample were estimated from amplification of reference gene primers within the assay. Sequence reads were collapsed and filtered to measure the absolute abundance of every unique TCRbeta CDR3 rearrangement. For each sample, productive Simpson clonality was calculated by taking the square root of Simpson's diversity index across productive rearrangements. As stored in TCRdb, this immuneACCESS dataset retains in-frame rearrangements with V and J assigned. A fraction of the clones does not appear; measured against another copy, unresolved V genes explain less than half of the discrepancy, and the remainder lacks a known reason. The V and J calls and clone size were taken over from that table, and D and trimming were inferred from the DNA. This sample lists about 120,000 clones; approximately 71% were detected once. The ten largest clones represent 7.9% of the sample.

This clone was recorded a few times. Its antigen specificity is not known. No per-base quality is available; no much larger clone lies one base away. In the germline V gene, CDR1 corresponds to SGHNT and CDR2 to YENEEA. Reading from cysteine to phenylalanine, the CDR3 counts 13 amino acids. The CDR3 DNA has 39 bases and is translated from base 1. Unmatched junction bases come to 8, with V trimmed by 5 bases and J by 8 bases. Collaborating institutions collected whole blood in K2EDTA tubes following their own protocols. For TCRbeta analysis, collaborators shipped samples as frozen whole blood, isolated PBMCs, or DNA extracted from either of those sample types.

Material for sequencing was peripheral blood. The rearranged chain carries TRBV11-3 and TRBJ1-2; 7 bases in the junction line up with TRBD1. This TCR was sampled from a human donor in a cohort sampled during active COVID-19. The nucleotides read TGTGCCAGCAGCCGTGGAGGGGGCGCAGGCTACACCTTC. The translation is CASSRGGGAGYTF.